Below are 22 T cell receptor beta chains sequenced from a single sample in a study of patients and donors after allogeneic stem cell transplantation. MiXCR was run by TCRdb on the RT-PCR reads, yielding one entry per CDR3 protein. This sample yields about a million distinct CDR3 sequences, of which about 20% are seen a single time; roughly 6.4% belongs to the top ten. The sequencing input was blood, either unsorted or a sorted T cell fraction (not recorded which). Receptors originate from a human donor who was either an allogeneic HSCT recipient or a stem cell or donor lymphocyte infusion donor (not recorded which). It is not recorded whose cells these are; they may come from a transplant donor.

This clonotype was seen many times. The rearrangement links TRBV29-1 to TRBJ2-3, with D unresolved. The CDR3 spans 12 residues. Germline CDR1 is SQVTM and CDR2 is ANQGSEA. Trimming took off 3 bases at V and 1 base at J, with 5 bases between the two ends. CDR3 region: CSVDEGTDTQYF. CDR3 coding DNA: TGCAGCGTTGATGAGGGCACAGATACGCAGTATTTT.

This clonotype has ten or more counts. The chain has TRBV10-3 and TRBJ1-3, with D possibly being TRBD1 (5 bases). The CDR3 is made up of 15 amino acids. In germline, CDR1 is ENHRY, CDR2 SYGVKD. With 3 bases removed from V and 1 base from J, the gap between germline ends came to 10 bases. Here the CDR3 DNA reads TGTGCCATCAGTGACAGGGAAGGGTCTGGAAACACCATATATTTT. It is translated as CAISDREGSGNTIYF.

The V gene is TRBV11-2, the J gene TRBJ2-7; 11 nucleotides line up with TRBD2. CDR3 length: 15 amino acids. CDR1 SGHAT and CDR2 FQNNGV come from the germline V gene. Trimming cost V 2 bases and J 5 bases; bases outside gene matches: 5. The CDR3 DNA follows: TGTGCCAGCAGCTTAAGGCTAGCGGGAGGTGACGAGCAGTACTTC. Encoded protein: CASSLRLAGGDEQYF.

This sequence joins TRBV6-1 and TRBJ2-7, with D tentatively TRBD1 or TRBD2 (5 bases each). Trimming cost V 6 bases and J 3 bases, with 15 bases left between them. The CDR3 sequence is 14 residues long. Germline V gene lookup returns CDR1 MNHNS and CDR2 SASEGT. The CDR3 is CASSAGDLRYEQYF. CDR3 DNA sequence: TGTGCCAGCAGCGCCGGGGACCTGCGCTACGAGCAGTACTTC.

The DNA of the CDR3 is TGCAGCCCCCTGGACAGGGCGGTTTCGGACACTGAAGCTTTCTTT. Translation gives CSPLDRAVSDTEAFF. This chain connects TRBV29-1 to TRBJ1-1, with 8 nucleotides matching TRBD1. CDR1 SQVTM and CDR2 ANQGSEA come from the germline V gene. The CDR3 contains 15 residues. V lost 8 bases and J lost 3; bases outside the gene matches: 14.

This clonotype occurred a few times. The gene calls are TRBV4-3 and TRBJ1-2; 7 nucleotides agree with TRBD1. The germline gives CDR1 LGHNA, CDR2 YSLEER. The CDR3 totals 15 residues. The junction had 6 bases not matched to a gene; V was cut back by 1 base and J by 4 bases. Here the CDR3 reads CASSQGRGLGYGYTF. The CDR3 region has the DNA TGCGCCAGCAGCCAAGGGAGGGGGCTAGGCTATGGCTACACCTTC.

There are a few counts of this clonotype. The chain couples TRBV9 to TRBJ1-4; D is ambiguous. V was clipped by 5 bases and J by 0 bases, with 8 bases between them. Germline CDR1 SGDLS, CDR2 YYNGEE. The CDR3 covers 14 residues. In nucleotides, the CDR3 is TGTGCCAGCAGTCTTTACTCAACTAATGAAAAACTGTTTTTT. This encodes CASSLYSTNEKLFF.

The chain joins TRBV29-1 to TRBJ1-5; D is undetermined. The CDR3 length is 12 residues. Deletions cut 4 bases from V and 2 bases from J, with 6 bases between. Germline assignment: CDR1 SQVTM and CDR2 ANQGSEA. In DNA, the CDR3 is TGCAGCGTTGTGATCGGCAATCAGCCCCAGCATTTT. It is translated as CSVVIGNQPQHF.

J is TRBJ2-2 and V is TRBV29-1; 10 bases match TRBD1. Germline trimming cut 7 bases from V and 3 bases from J; bases unmatched to any gene: 8. Looked up from germline, CDR1 is SQVTM and CDR2 is ANQGSEA. The CDR3 contains 15 residues. CDR3 sequence: CSARGGTGDTGELFF. CDR3 sequence (DNA): TGCAGCGCACGGGGAGGGACAGGGGACACCGGGGAGCTGTTTTTT.

This clonotype was seen a few times. This chain joins TRBV6-5 and TRBJ1-3; D is ambiguous. This CDR3 spans 16 amino acids. Germline loops: CDR1 MNHEY, CDR2 SVGAGI. Trimming removed 0 bases from V and 0 bases from J, with 9 bases in between. The CDR3 DNA is TGTGCCAGCAGTTACTCGAGGCAGACCTCTGGAAACACCATATATTTT. Its protein is CASSYSRQTSGNTIYF.

This chain connects TRBV6-1 to TRBJ1-3; D remains ambiguous. Germline CDR1 is MNHNS and CDR2 is SASEGT. CDR3 length: 15 amino acids. V was trimmed by 6 bases and J by 0 bases, leaving 12 bases between them. The DNA for the CDR3 is TGTGCCAGCAGCAAAACCGGGCGCTCTGGAAACACCATATATTTT. This translates into CASSKTGRSGNTIYF.

This clonotype was counted only a few times. The chain has TRBV15 and TRBJ1-1, with a weak D call TRBD1 (5 bases). Looked up from germline, CDR1 is LNHNV and CDR2 is YYDKDF (reference sequence). The CDR3 is 15 residues long. Trimming took off 0 bases at V and 10 bases at J, with 18 bases between the two ends. CDR3 in amino acids: CATSRDRRDGFRAFF. Here the CDR3 DNA reads TGTGCCACCAGCAGAGATCGCAGGGACGGATTCAGAGCTTTCTTT.

The rearrangement uses TRBV6-1 and TRBJ2-7; a weak D match, TRBD2 (5 bases). Trimming took 6 bases from V and 4 from J, leaving 13 bases between them. The CDR3 spans 13 residues. Germline V lookup: CDR1 MNHNS, CDR2 SASEGT. The chain's CDR3 is CASSHLGVYEQYF. The CDR3 DNA is TGTGCCAGCAGCCACTTGGGAGTGTACGAGCAGTACTTC.

The rearrangement uses TRBV6-2 or TRBV6-3 and TRBJ2-1; TRBD2 matches 14 bases. The CDR3 runs 16 residues. J gave up 8 bases and V 1 base, and 4 bases lay outside the gene matches. Germline V gene lookup returns CDR1 MNHEY and CDR2 SVGEGT. CDR3 sequence reads: CASSYYRTSGGYEQFF. CDR3 DNA: TGTGCCAGCAGTTACTATCGGACTAGCGGGGGGTATGAGCAGTTCTTC.

The V gene is TRBV27, the J gene TRBJ2-1; D unclear. V was shortened by 5 bases and J by 1 base, with 18 bases between the two germline ends. The germline V gene encodes CDR1 MNHEY and CDR2 SMNVEV (reference sequence). The CDR3 loop spans 17 amino acids. The CDR3 DNA reads as TGTGCCAGCAGTCGAGGACGCCTAGAGGCTTCCTACAATGAGCAGTTCTTC. This codes for CASSRGRLEASYNEQFF.

This clonotype came up many times. The chain combines TRBV12-3 or TRBV12-4 with TRBJ2-1; D assignment may be TRBD1 or TRBD2 (5 bases each). The CDR3 sequence is 15 residues long. The V end lost 4 bases, the J end lost 8 bases, and 18 bases lay between the germline ends. The CDR3 DNA reads TGTGCCAGCAGTTGGGACGGCGGACGTTTAGATGAGCAGTTCTTC. It specifies CASSWDGGRLDEQFF.

This clonotype was observed a handful of times. This chain connects TRBV7-9 to TRBJ2-3; 8 nucleotides line up with TRBD2. The CDR3 has 13 residues. V gave up 6 bases and J gave up 6 bases; unmatched junction bases: 5. From germline, CDR1 is SEHNR and CDR2 FQNEAQ (reference sequence). This CDR3 is CASRRGAGDTQYF. The CDR3 DNA reads as TGTGCCAGCAGGCGGGGGGCCGGGGATACGCAGTATTTT.

The chain employs TRBV18 and TRBJ2-2, with a possible D match to TRBD2 (5 bases). The CDR3 has 14 amino acids. In germline, CDR1 is KGHSH, CDR2 LQKENI. Trimming cost V 0 bases and J 6 bases, with 8 bases left between them. The CDR3 nucleotides read TGTGCCAGCTCACCACCGGCGCGGGCCGGGGAGCTGTTTTTT. Protein product: CASSPPARAGELFF.

V and J are TRBV9 and TRBJ1-2, with D maybe TRBD1 (6 bases). Germline CDR1 reads SGDLS; CDR2 reads YYNGEE. Trimming stripped 7 bases from V and 5 bases from J, with 21 bases between. CDR3 length: 15 residues. The CDR3 spells CASRGGAEQGYGYTF. In DNA form, the CDR3 reads TGTGCCAGCCGGGGCGGGGCAGAACAGGGATATGGCTACACCTTC. The variable domain in full, completed from reference TRBV9 and TRBJ1-2, reads DSGVTQTPKHLITATGQRVTLRCSPRSGDLSVYWYQQSLDQGLQFLIQYYNGEERAKGNILERFSAQQFPDLHSELNLSSLELGDSALYFCASRGGAEQGYGYTFGSGTRLTVV.

The chain is built from TRBV2 and TRBJ2-5; no reliable D call. The CDR3 has 16 residues. Germline V gene sequence: CDR1 SNHLY, CDR2 FYNNEI. V was shortened by 6 bases and J by 0 bases, with 17 bases between the two germline ends. The CDR3: CASRELEAKYQETQYF. CDR3 bases: TGTGCCAGCAGGGAACTTGAAGCGAAGTACCAAGAGACCCAGTACTTC.

This clonotype was counted at least ten times. The CDR3 protein is CASSPAATGTEAFF. The DNA for the CDR3 is TGTGCCAGCAGCCCGGCGGCCACAGGCACTGAAGCTTTCTTT. This chain links TRBV7-2 with TRBJ1-1; TRBD1 is a possible D gene (5 bases). Germline V CDR1 and CDR2: SGHTA, FQGNSA. The V and J ends lost 5 bases and 4 bases respectively, with 14 bases between them. CDR3 length: 14 amino acids. Together with reference TRBV7-2 and TRBJ1-1, the CDR3 gives the full variable domain: GAGVSQSPSNKVTEKGKDVELRCDPISGHTALYWYRQSLGQGLEFLIYFQGNSAPDKSGLPSDRFSAERTGGSVSTLTIQRTQQEDSAVYLCASSPAATGTEAFFGQGTRLTVV.

V gene TRBV4-2 combines with J gene TRBJ1-5; 7 nucleotides agree with TRBD1. V shed 3 bases and J 3 bases; nucleotides not matched to a gene: 5. Germline V gene lookup returns CDR1 LGHNA and CDR2 YNFKEQ. This CDR3 spans 15 amino acids. In nucleotides, the CDR3 is TGTGCCAGCAGCCACTCCGGGACAGACAATCAGCCCCAGCATTTT. This sequence encodes CASSHSGTDNQPQHF.